The 10 T cell receptor beta chains reported below all come from one sample, sequenced in a study of blood T cell repertoires in COVID-19. Method: immunoSEQ multiplex PCR; TCRdb's copy keeps in-frame clones and lacks some. The data hold about 200,000 clones, with roughly 84% observed a single time. Sequencing was carried out using peripheral blood. Source of these receptors: a human donor in a cohort sampled during active COVID-19.

The chain links TRBV19 to TRBJ1-5; 8 bases align to TRBD1. V shed 4 bases, J shed 7 bases, and the junction held 3 bases outside the gene matches. Germline values: CDR1 LNHDA, CDR2 SQIVND (reference sequence). CDR3 length: 13 amino acids. CDR3 nucleotides: TGTGCCAGTAGTAAGGACAGGGACCAGCCCCAGCATTTT. Its translation: CASSKDRDQPQHF.

The chain uses TRBV2 and TRBJ1-1; D remains ambiguous. With 1 base removed from V and 1 base from J, the gap between germline ends came to 10 bases. This CDR3 has 15 residues. Germline assignment: CDR1 SNHLY and CDR2 FYNNEI. The CDR3 coding sequence is TGTGCCAGCAGTGAAGGTTGGAGGGCGAACACTGAAGCTTTCTTT. It is translated as CASSEGWRANTEAFF.

This clone was observed a handful of times. J is TRBJ1-5 and V is TRBV6-1; D unclear. The ends were cut back, 3 bases at V and 2 bases at J, with 14 bases in the middle. CDR1 and CDR2 from the germline V gene are MNHNS and SASEGT. This CDR3 spans 16 amino acids. CDR3 loop: CASSDQPNSGNQPQHF. CDR3 coding DNA: TGTGCCAGCAGTGATCAACCAAACTCGGGCAATCAGCCCCAGCATTTT.

The J gene is TRBJ2-7, the V gene TRBV2; a weak D match, TRBD1 (6 bases). The germline V and J ends were trimmed by 9 bases and 2 bases, with 11 bases remaining between them. The germline V gene has CDR1 SNHLY and CDR2 FYNNEI. The CDR3 loop spans 12 amino acids. The CDR3 DNA sequence: TGTGCCAGGGGGGCAGGGACCTACGAGCAGTACTTC. Its translation is CARGAGTYEQYF.

The chain recombines TRBV11-2 with TRBJ2-5; 7 bases agree with TRBD1. This CDR3 is built from 14 residues. CDR1 is SGHAT and CDR2 is FQNNGV in the germline V gene. Trimming cost V 5 bases and J 5 bases; bases outside gene matches: 8. This CDR3 reads CASSPNRGEETQYF. CDR3 in DNA: TGTGCCAGCAGCCCGAACAGGGGTGAGGAGACCCAGTACTTC.

The chain links TRBV10-2 to TRBJ2-7, with 10 nucleotides matching TRBD1. In germline, CDR1 is WSHSY, CDR2 SAAADI. After removal of 6 bases from V and 0 bases from J, the junction contained 8 bases not matched to a gene. CDR3 length: 16 residues. The CDR3 sequence: CASRASTGGGSYEQYF. CDR3 nucleotides: TGCGCCAGCAGGGCCTCGACAGGGGGCGGCTCCTACGAGCAGTACTTC.

J is TRBJ2-3 and V is TRBV5-5; no reliable D call. The CDR3 is made up of 12 amino acids. V shed 2 bases and J shed 4 bases, with 5 bases lying between them. Germline CDR1 SGHKS, CDR2 YYEKEE (reference sequence). The CDR3 is CASSFSADTQYF. The CDR3 DNA reads as TGTGCCAGCAGCTTCTCTGCAGATACGCAGTATTTT.

The chain couples TRBV5-1 to TRBJ2-3; TRBD2 matches 7 bases. Germline CDR1 SGHRS, CDR2 YFSETQ. The CDR3 extends over 17 amino acids. J was trimmed by 1 base and V by 0 bases; bases with no gene match: 8. CDR3 DNA sequence: TGCGCCAGCAGCTTGGTGGCTAGCGGCTCCCGCACAGATACGCAGTATTTT. This sequence encodes CASSLVASGSRTDTQYF.

This rearrangement joins TRBV18 to TRBJ2-1, with 7 bases fitting TRBD1. The CDR3 consists of 17 residues. J gave up 3 bases and V 3 bases, and 11 bases lay outside the gene matches. In germline, CDR1 is KGHSH, CDR2 LQKENI. This CDR3 is CASSPRGPSGLYNEQFF. In nucleotides, the CDR3 is TGTGCCAGCTCACCTAGGGGGCCCTCAGGCCTCTACAATGAGCAGTTCTTC.

CDR3 in amino acids: CASSLADLRDTEAFF. For the CDR3, the DNA is TGCGCCAGCAGCTTGGCCGACCTGAGGGACACTGAAGCTTTCTTT. This chain uses TRBV5-1 with TRBJ1-1, with D unresolved. The CDR3 sequence is 15 residues long. Germline CDR1 and CDR2: SGHRS and YFSETQ. Trimming left V 0 bases short and J 3 bases short, with 12 bases between. The full variable domain, in which reference TRBV5-1 and TRBJ1-1 provide the parts outside the CDR3, is KAGVTQTPRYLIKTRGQQVTLSCSPISGHRSVSWYQQTPGQGLQFLFEYFSETQRNKGNFPGRFSGRQFSNSRSEMNVSTLELGDSALYLCASSLADLRDTEAFFGQGTRLTVV.